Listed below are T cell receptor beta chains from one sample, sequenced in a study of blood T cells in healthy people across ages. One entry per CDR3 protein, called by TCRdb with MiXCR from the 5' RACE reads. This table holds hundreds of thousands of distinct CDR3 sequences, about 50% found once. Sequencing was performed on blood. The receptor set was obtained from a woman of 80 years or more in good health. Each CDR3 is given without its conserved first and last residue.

SVEARGAAAPYNEQF,TRBV29-1
ASSLGDFSRNTIY,TRBV6-1
ASSLADRGDEQF,TRBV7-7
ASSTLSRIKGTSGYT,TRBV12-3/TRBV12-4
SARDLLGEETQY,TRBV20-1
ASSQWWGPYYEQY,TRBV4-2
ASSGLAGGGTDTQY,TRBV2
SAPSLGNAQNEQF,TRBV20-1
ASSSGTSGLAQH,TRBV2
SARKTSSNEQF,TRBV20-1
ASSLGLAGGSSYEQY,TRBV28
ASSLRGQGVRGEAF,TRBV27
ASRRQGMPGELF,TRBV28
ASSPLPGGTPSTDTQY,TRBV9
SARKGGPYNEQY,TRBV20-1
ASSRDSPYQETQY,TRBV12-3/TRBV12-4
SASWFGQGYEKLF,TRBV20-1
ASSLGQGRDGYT,TRBV2
ASSDNVNTEAF,TRBV6-6
ASSATRPSTDTQY,TRBV25-1
ASSQDVAVQETQY,TRBV4-1
SASRTGAQETQY,TRBV20-1
SVTGGYEQY,TRBV29-1
SARVGRGSDTQY,TRBV20-1
AGSYSSGNYGYT,TRBV6-5
SVGGPSGGRTQY,TRBV29-1
ADALTRNTGELF,TRBV7-2
ASSLWGGNQPQH,TRBV28
ASSSGPETYNEQF,TRBV5-1
ASSRSGTSGVFAYEQY,TRBV7-2
ASSRGQGVTGELF,TRBV25-1
ASSPTGFGANVLT,TRBV4-2
ASSNIGQGNTEAF,TRBV6-1
ASSSPTGKPPNEQF,TRBV7-3
ASSDRRGDTQY,TRBV11-3
ASSQDRATRTF,TRBV4-2
SARDKRGVKYNEQF,TRBV20-1
ASSQGTSGNNEQF,TRBV7-2
ASSRSLAGAGNEQF,TRBV6-1
ASSPLVFAGTDTQY,TRBV14
ASSLAGRGSEQF,TRBV7-9
ACRQGSTEAF,TRBV6-6
ASSLAGFEQY,TRBV7-6
ASSFLGESSTGELF,TRBV12-3/TRBV12-4
ASSQVGNDEQF,TRBV4-1
ASGTESSYEQY,TRBV12-5
ASSLGEGRSVRDEQY,TRBV7-2
ASSHGTGGRPKNIQY,TRBV3-1
ASSLRSGSPEQF,TRBV12-3/TRBV12-4
ASSYATGVSDTQY,TRBV6-5
ASSQVTSGGASEQF,TRBV4-1
ASSPLTSGGNNEQF,TRBV6-1
ASRGQGYSPLH,TRBV6-2/TRBV6-3
ASSYSGQGQGADEQY,TRBV6-6
SARDRRTEWYQPQH,TRBV20-1